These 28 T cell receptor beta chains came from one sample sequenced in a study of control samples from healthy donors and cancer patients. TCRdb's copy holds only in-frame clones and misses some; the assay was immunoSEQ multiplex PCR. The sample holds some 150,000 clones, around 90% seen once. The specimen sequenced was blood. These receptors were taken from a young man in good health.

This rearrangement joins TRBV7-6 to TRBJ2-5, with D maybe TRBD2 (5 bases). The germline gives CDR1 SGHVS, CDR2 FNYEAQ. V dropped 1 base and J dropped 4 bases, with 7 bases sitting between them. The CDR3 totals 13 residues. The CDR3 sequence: CASSLELGETQYF. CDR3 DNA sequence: TGTGCCAGCAGCTTAGAACTAGGAGAGACCCAGTACTTC.

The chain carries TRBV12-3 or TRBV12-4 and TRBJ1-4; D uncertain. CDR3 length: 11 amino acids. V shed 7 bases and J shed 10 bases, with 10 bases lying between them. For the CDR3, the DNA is TGTGCCAGCACCTTAGGCGGAAAACTGTTTTTT. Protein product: CASTLGGKLFF.

CDR3 sequence (DNA): TGTGCCACCAGCAGATGGACAGGGAACACTGAAGCTTTCTTT. Its translation is CATSRWTGNTEAFF. The V gene is TRBV15, the J gene TRBJ1-1; TRBD1 aligns across 7 bases. V lost 2 bases and J lost 1; bases outside the gene matches: 1. CDR1 and CDR2 (germline): LNHNV, YYDKDF (reference sequence). This CDR3 is built from 14 residues. Combining the CDR3 with reference TRBV15 and TRBJ1-1 gives the whole variable domain DAMVIQNPRYQVTQFGKPVTLSCSQTLNHNVMYWYQQKSSQAPKLLFHYYDKDFNNEADTPDNFQSRRPNTSFCFLDIRSPGLGDTAMYLCATSRWTGNTEAFFGQGTRLTVV.

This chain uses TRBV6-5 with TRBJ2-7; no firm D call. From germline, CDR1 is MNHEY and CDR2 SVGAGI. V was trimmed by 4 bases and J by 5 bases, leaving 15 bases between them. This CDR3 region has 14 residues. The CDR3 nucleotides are TGTGCCAGCAGTTCCCTAGACACAATCCACGAGCAGTACTTC. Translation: CASSSLDTIHEQYF.

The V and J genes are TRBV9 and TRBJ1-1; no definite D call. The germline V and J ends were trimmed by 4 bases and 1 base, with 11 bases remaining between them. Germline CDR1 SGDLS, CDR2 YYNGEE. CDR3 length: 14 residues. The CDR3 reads CASSPQSWNTEAFF. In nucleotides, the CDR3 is TGTGCCAGCAGCCCTCAGTCGTGGAACACTGAAGCTTTCTTT.

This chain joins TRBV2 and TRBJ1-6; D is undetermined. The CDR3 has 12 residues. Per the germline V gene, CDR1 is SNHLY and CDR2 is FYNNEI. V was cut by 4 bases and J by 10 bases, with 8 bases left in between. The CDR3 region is CASSAPESPLHF. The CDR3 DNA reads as TGTGCCAGCAGTGCCCCGGAGTCACCCCTCCACTTT.

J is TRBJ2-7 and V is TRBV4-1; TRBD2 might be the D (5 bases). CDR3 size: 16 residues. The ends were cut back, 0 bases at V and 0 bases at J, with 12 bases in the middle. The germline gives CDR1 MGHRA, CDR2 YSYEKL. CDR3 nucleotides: TGCGCCAGCAGCCAAGAAATCCGGGGTAGCTCCTACGAGCAGTACTTC. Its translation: CASSQEIRGSSYEQYF.

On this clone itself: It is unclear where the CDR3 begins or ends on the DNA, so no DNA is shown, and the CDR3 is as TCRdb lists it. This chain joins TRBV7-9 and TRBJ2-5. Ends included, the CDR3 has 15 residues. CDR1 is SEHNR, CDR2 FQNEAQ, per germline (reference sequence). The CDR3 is CASSSSGPAQETQYF.

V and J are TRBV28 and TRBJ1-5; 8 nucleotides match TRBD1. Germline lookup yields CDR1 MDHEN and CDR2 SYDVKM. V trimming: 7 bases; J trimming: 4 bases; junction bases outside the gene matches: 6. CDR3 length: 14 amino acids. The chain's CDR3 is CASTGGPGNQPQHF. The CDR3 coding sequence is TGTGCCAGCACAGGGGGCCCGGGGAATCAGCCCCAGCATTTT.

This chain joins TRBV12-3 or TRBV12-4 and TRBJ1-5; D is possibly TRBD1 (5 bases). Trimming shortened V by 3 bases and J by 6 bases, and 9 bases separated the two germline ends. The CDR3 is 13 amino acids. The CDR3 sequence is CASSFFGGQPQHF. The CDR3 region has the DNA TGTGCCAGCAGTTTTTTTGGGGGTCAGCCCCAGCATTTT.

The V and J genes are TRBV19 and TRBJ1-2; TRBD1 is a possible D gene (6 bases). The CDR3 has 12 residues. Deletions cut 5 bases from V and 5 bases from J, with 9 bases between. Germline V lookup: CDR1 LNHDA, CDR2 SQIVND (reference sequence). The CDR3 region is CASSGTGYGYTF. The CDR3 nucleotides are TGTGCCAGTAGTGGAACAGGGTATGGCTACACCTTC. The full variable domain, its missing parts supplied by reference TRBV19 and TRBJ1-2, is DGGITQSPKYLFRKEGQNVTLSCEQNLNHDAMYWYRQDPGQGLRLIYYSQIVNDFQKGDIAEGYSVSREKKESFPLTVTSAQKNPTAFYLCASSGTGYGYTFGSGTRLTVV.

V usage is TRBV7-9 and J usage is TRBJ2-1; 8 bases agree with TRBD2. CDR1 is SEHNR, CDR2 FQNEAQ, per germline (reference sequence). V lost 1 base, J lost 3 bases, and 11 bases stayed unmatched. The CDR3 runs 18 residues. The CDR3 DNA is TGTGCCAGCAGCTTAGGATTAGACGGGGGGGCCGTCTACAATGAGCAGTTCTTC. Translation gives CASSLGLDGGAVYNEQFF.

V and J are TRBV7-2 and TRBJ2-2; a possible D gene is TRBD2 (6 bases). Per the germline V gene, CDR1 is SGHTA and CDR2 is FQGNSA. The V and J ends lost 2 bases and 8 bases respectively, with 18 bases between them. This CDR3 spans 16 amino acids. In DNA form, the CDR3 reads TGTGCCAGCAGCTTACGGGCCGGGGGAAATTGGGGGGAGCTGTTTTTT. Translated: CASSLRAGGNWGELFF.

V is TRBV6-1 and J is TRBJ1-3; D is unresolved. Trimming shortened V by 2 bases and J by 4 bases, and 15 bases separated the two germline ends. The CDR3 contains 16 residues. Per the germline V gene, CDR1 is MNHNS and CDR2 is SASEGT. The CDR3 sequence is CASSESYPTSGNTIYF. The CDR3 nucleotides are TGTGCCAGCAGTGAATCGTACCCTACCTCCGGAAACACCATATATTTT.

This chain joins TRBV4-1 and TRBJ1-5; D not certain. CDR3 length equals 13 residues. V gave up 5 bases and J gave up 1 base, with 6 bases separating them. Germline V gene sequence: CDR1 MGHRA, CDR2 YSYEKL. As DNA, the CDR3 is TGCGCCAGCAGCGCCGACAGCAATCAGCCCCAGCATTTT. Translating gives CASSADSNQPQHF.

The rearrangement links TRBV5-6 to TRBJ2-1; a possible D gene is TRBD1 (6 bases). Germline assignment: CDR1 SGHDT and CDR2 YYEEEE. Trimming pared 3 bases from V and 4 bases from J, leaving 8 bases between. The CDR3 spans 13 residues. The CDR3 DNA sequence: TGTGCCAGCAGCTACGACAGGTACAATGAGCAGTTCTTC. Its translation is CASSYDRYNEQFF.

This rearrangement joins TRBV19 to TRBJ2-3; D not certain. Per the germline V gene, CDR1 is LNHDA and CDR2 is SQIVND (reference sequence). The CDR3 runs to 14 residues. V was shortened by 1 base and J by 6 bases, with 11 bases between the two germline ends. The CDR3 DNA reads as TGTGCCAGTAGTATAGCACCGTCCATGGATACGCAGTATTTT. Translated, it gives CASSIAPSMDTQYF.

The CDR3 sequence: CSVEGERGELTDTQYF. The CDR3 DNA reads TGCAGCGTTGAAGGGGAGCGGGGGGAACTCACAGATACGCAGTATTTT. The genes are TRBV29-1 and TRBJ2-3; 9 bases align to TRBD2. This CDR3 has 16 residues. V trimming: 1 base; J trimming: 2 bases; junction bases outside the gene matches: 7. Germline values: CDR1 SQVTM, CDR2 ANQGSEA.

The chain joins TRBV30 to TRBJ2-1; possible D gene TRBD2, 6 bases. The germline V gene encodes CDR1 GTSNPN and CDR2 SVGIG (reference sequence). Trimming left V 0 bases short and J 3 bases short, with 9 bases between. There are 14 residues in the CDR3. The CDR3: CAWSVLRGYNEQFF. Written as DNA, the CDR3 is TGTGCCTGGAGTGTACTGCGGGGCTACAATGAGCAGTTCTTC.

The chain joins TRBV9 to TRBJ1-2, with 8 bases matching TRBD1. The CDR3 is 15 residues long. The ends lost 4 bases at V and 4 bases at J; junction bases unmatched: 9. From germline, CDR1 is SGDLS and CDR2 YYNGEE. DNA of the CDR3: TGTGCCAGCAGCCCCCAGAGACAGGGGATCTATGGCTACACCTTC. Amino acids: CASSPQRQGIYGYTF.

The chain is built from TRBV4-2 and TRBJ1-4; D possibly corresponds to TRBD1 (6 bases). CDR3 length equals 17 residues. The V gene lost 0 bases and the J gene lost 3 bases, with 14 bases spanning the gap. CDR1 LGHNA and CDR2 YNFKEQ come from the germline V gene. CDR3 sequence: CASSQEEQGDSNEKLFF. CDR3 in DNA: TGTGCCAGCAGCCAAGAAGAACAGGGAGATTCTAATGAAAAACTGTTTTTT.

Here the CDR3 DNA reads TGTGCCAGTATAGGGACAATTAATGAAAAACTGTTTTTT. It yields the protein CASIGTINEKLFF. This chain joins TRBV19 and TRBJ1-4, with a weak D call TRBD1 (6 bases). V lost 7 bases, J lost 4 bases, and 10 bases lay in between. The germline V gene encodes CDR1 LNHDA and CDR2 SQIVND (reference sequence). There are 13 residues in the CDR3.

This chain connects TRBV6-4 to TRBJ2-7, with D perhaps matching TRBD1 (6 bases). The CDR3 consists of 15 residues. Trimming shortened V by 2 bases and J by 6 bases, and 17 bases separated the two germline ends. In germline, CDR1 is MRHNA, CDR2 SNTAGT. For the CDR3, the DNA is TGTGCCAGCAGTGACGGACAGCCCCTGGCGTGCGAGCAGTACTTC. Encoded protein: CASSDGQPLACEQYF.

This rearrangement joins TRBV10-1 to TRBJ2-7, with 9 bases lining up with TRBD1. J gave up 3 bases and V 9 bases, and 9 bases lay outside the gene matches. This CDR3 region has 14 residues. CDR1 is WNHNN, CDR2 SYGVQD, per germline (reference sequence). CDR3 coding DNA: TGCGCCAGACACAGGGGGCGTCAATGCTACGAGCAGTACTTC. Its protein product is CARHRGRQCYEQYF.

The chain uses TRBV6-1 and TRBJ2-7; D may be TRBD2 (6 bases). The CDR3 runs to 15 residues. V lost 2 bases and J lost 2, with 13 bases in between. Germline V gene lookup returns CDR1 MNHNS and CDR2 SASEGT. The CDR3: CASSESAGRPYEQYF. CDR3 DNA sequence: TGTGCCAGCAGTGAATCCGCAGGGAGGCCCTACGAGCAGTACTTC.

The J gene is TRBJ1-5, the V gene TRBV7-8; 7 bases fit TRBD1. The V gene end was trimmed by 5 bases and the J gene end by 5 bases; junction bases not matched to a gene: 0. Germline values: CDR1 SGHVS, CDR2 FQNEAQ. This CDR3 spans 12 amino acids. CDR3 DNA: TGTGCCAGCAGCCAGGGGGATCAGCCCCAGCATTTT. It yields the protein CASSQGDQPQHF.

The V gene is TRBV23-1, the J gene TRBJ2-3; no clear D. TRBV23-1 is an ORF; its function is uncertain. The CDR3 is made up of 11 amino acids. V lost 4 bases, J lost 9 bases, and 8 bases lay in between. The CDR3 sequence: CASSRKSTQYF. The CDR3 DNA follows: TGCGCCAGCAGTCGGAAGAGCACGCAGTATTTT.

CDR3 loop: CASRPSSGNTEAFF. CDR3 nucleotide sequence: TGTGCCAGCAGACCCTCGTCGGGCAACACTGAAGCTTTCTTT. This chain uses TRBV6-4 with TRBJ1-1; the D is unclear. CDR1 and CDR2 from the germline V gene are MRHNA and SNTAGT. V was clipped by 6 bases and J by 2 bases, with 13 bases between them. CDR3 length: 14 amino acids.